The TCR beta chain described here comes from a study of radiation and T cells in renal cell carcinoma. Across the study: Nephrectomy followed 15 Gy stereotactic body radiation by 4 weeks.

Germline assignment: CDR1 SGHNT and CDR2 YYREEE (reference sequence). Trimming took off 4 bases at V and 2 bases at J, with 6 bases between the two ends. The CDR3 contains 12 residues. Clones were sequenced by immunoSEQ multiplex PCR, and TCRdb holds only the in-frame ones, with some missing. The sample records about 130,000 clones, roughly 80% being singletons. Noted time point: baseline pretreatment blood. Treatment reported: 15 Gy SBRT to primary tumor, nephrectomy 4 weeks later. Study outcomes and limitations: Without pretreatment biopsies, baseline tumor clonotype presence was undetermined.

Concerning this clone itself: Its target is unknown.

The chain employs TRBV5-4 and TRBJ1-2; D remains unclear. This TCR was sampled from a woman aged 60-75 years with renal cell carcinoma. The material was blood, obtained from a patient whose treatment included radiotherapy and nephrectomy. CDR3 protein: CASSPLNYGYTF. DNA for the CDR3: TGTGCCAGCAGCCCGCTGAACTATGGCTACACCTTC.